This TCR beta chain was sequenced for a study of CD4 T cells in relation to SARS-CoV-2 and coronaviruses (dated by TCRdb to the early 2020s). Background for the entire study: In the ViraFEST assay, PBMCs were cultured with antigen for 10 days, after which TCR beta CDR3s were sequenced to identify antigen-specific clonal expansions. Memory CD4+ T cell crossreactivity between SARS-CoV-2 and common cold coronavirus spike proteins was assessed at the TCR clonotype level in the study. Shared crossreactive spike epitopes were mapped to their HLA restriction using patient-derived lymphoblastoid cell lines. For other donors in the study, expansion assays were sequenced with a different, Illumina-based TCR-beta assay. An HIV-1 Nef peptide pool or a no-peptide culture served as the negative reference condition. The Adaptive Biotechnologies TCR-sequencing kit was used for samples from three pre-COVID donors and for the naive versus memory experiments, whereas the other data were Illumina-based. General study outcomes and caveats: No donor contributed both pre-pandemic and post-infection samples, which limited tracing the source of pre-existing responses. Crossreactive clones showed significantly weaker SARS-CoV-2-driven expansion than monoreactive clones, consistent with antigenic imprinting. Around two thirds of donors had memory CD4+ clonotypes that crossrecognized SARS-CoV-2 and at least one common cold coronavirus spike. The study was limited by small numbers of patients and tested TCRs. Crossreactivity analysis centred on spike protein, so crossreactivity against other viral proteins was not assessed.

CD4+ T cells from unexposed donors were collected before the COVID-19 pandemic (2011-2018). After less than 13 days of culture, CD4+ T cells were isolated with the EasySep CD4+ T cell isolation kit. As cell numbers permitted, CD4+ T cells from unexposed donors were tested for reactivity to SARS-CoV-2 S and N and to four common cold coronavirus spike pools. Each well held a few million PBMCs cultured in IMDM containing roughly 5% human AB serum and about 11 IU/ml IL-2. Half of the culture medium was replaced with fresh IL-2-containing medium on days 3 and 7. Each peptide culture condition was generally run in triplicate replicate wells. The leukapheresis product for the unexposed donors was obtained through commercial purchase. Ficoll-Paque PLUS gradient centrifugation was used to isolate PBMCs from either whole blood or leukapheresis product. PBMCs were either cryopreserved at -140°C or used fresh in the expansion assay. The QIAamp Micro DNA Kit was used to extract genomic DNA from the CD4+ T cells.

Remarks on this clone: The target of this receptor is not known. Base qualities are not at hand, and no much larger clone is one base apart.

Trimming removed 3 bases from V and 6 bases from J, leaving 9 bases between the germline ends. Looking up the germline V gene (reference sequence) yields CDR1 DFQATT and CDR2 SNEGSKA. From the cysteine up to the phenylalanine, the CDR3 has a length of 11 residues. Kept here is only the CDR3 DNA, which spans 33 bases and is read in frame from base 1. Libraries were built with the immunoSEQ multiplex PCR assay. In the authors' own workflow: During preprocessing, nonproductive sequences were removed, along with CDR3s that did not begin with C, did not end with F or W, or were shorter than 7 amino acids. The MANAFEST web app was used to call antigen-specific clonotypes on the basis of expansion compared with the reference and with other culture wells. A clone was considered positive if the clone showed significant expansion compared with the reference culture in 2 of 3 replicate wells at an FDR below 0.05. For a clone to be considered positive, significant expansion relative to all other tandem wells and an odds ratio above 5 were also required. CDR3 homology was measured as pairwise Levenshtein distance, computed with the stringdist R package after trimming three terminal residues from each end. Imported from immuneACCESS, the table was reduced by TCRdb to in-frame sequences with V and J called. These copies leave out some clones; in studies compared against another copy, an unresolved V gene accounts for under half, and the cause of the remainder is not known. That table is the source of V, J and clone size, and D and trimming were worked out from the DNA. The sample contains about 26,000 clones, about two thirds of them found a single time. The ten largest make up about 22% of the sample.

The clonotype comes from a human donor in good health. The chain links TRBV20-1 with TRBJ2-7, with the D gene not confidently named. The sample was CD4+ T cells from PBMCs, cultured in vitro. The base sequence is TGCAGTGCTAGTCGTTCTGGCGAGCAGTACTTC. Translated, this gives CSASRSGEQYF.